A selection of T cell receptor beta chains follows, all from one sample in a study of T-cell memory formation after mild COVID-19. TCRdb re-called the 5' RACE reads through MiXCR, storing one row per CDR3 protein. The table lists fewer than 90,000 distinct CDR3 sequences, roughly 12% of them singletons. Material: PBMCs or a T cell subset sorted from them (not recorded which). The receptor set was obtained from a man aged 18 to 35 who had mild COVID-19 (a few samples of this study predate the infection). Cell type and time point are not known. Each CDR3 is given with its conserved first and last residue. Fields, in order: J gene, CDR3 length, V gene, D gene, clone size, CDR3 DNA, CDR3 protein. D genes are given only for firm matches. Part of the rows lack a size; the others show once, few, many or a class for expanded clones.

J: TRBJ2-5
length: 14
V: TRBV29-1
D: -
size: -
DNA: TGCAGCGTTGAATGGTTAGGGGTTGAAGAGACCCAGTACTTC
CDR3: CSVEWLGVEETQYF

J: TRBJ2-1
length: 17
V: TRBV29-1
D: TRBD2
size: few
DNA: TGCAGCGTTGAAGGCTTGGAGACTAGCGGGGAATACAATGAGCAGTTCTTC
CDR3: CSVEGLETSGEYNEQFF

J: TRBJ1-1
length: 14
V: TRBV29-1
D: -
size: few
DNA: TGCAGCGGGAGACCCCGGGATGCGGAGACTGAAGCTTTCTTT
CDR3: CSGRPRDAETEAFF

J: TRBJ1-5
length: 15
V: TRBV7-9
D: -
size: -
DNA: TGTGCCAGCAGCTTAGTCGGAAGAGGAGATCAGCCCCAGCATTTT
CDR3: CASSLVGRGDQPQHF

J: TRBJ1-2
length: 15
V: TRBV4-1
D: -
size: few
DNA: TGCGCCAGCAGCCAAGACGGAGCAGGGGAGGATGGCTACACCTTC
CDR3: CASSQDGAGEDGYTF

J: TRBJ2-7
length: 18
V: TRBV20-1
D: -
size: few
DNA: TGCAGTGCTAGAGCCCCAACGACCGAGGTGAGGGGAGTTTACGAGCAGTACTTC
CDR3: CSARAPTTEVRGVYEQYF

J: TRBJ2-7
length: 14
V: TRBV29-1
D: TRBD1
size: -
DNA: TGCAGCGTTGAAGGGGACAGGGGAGACTACGAGCAGTACTTC
CDR3: CSVEGDRGDYEQYF

J: TRBJ2-1
length: 17
V: TRBV14
D: TRBD2
size: -
DNA: TGTGCCAGCAGCCAAGATCTCGGACTAGCGGGAGTAAATGAGCAGTTCTTC
CDR3: CASSQDLGLAGVNEQFF

J: TRBJ1-2
length: 17
V: TRBV4-3
D: -
size: few
DNA: TGCGCCAGCAGCCAAGTCCAACGACAGGAGGCGTACTATGGCTACACCTTC
CDR3: CASSQVQRQEAYYGYTF

J: TRBJ2-1
length: 15
V: TRBV6-5
D: TRBD1
size: -
DNA: TGTGCCAGCAGTAACCGGGACAGGGGTCTGTATGAGCAGTTCTTC
CDR3: CASSNRDRGLYEQFF